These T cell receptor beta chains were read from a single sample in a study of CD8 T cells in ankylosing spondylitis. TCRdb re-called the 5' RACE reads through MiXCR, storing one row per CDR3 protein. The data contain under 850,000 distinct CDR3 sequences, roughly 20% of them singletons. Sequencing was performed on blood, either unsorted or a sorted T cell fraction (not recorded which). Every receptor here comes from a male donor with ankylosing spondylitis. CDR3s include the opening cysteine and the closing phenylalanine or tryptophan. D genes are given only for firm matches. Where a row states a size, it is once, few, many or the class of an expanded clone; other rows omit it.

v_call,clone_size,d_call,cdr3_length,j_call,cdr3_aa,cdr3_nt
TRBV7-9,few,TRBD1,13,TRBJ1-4,CASSRDRDGKLFF,TGTGCCAGCAGTCGAGACAGGGACGGAAAACTGTTTTTT
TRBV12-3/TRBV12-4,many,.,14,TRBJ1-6,CASTPGLTNSPLHF,TGTGCCAGCACCCCGGGACTGACTAATTCACCCCTCCACTTT
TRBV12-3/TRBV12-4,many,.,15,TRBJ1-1,CASSLARKGNTEAFF,TGTGCCAGCAGTTTAGCGCGCAAGGGGAACACTGAAGCTTTCTTT
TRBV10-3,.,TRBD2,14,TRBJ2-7,CAIKSSGSSYEQYF,TGTGCCATCAAGTCTAGCGGGAGCTCCTACGAGCAGTACTTC
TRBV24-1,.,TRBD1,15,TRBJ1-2,CATSGGTAEGYGYTF,TGTGCCACCAGTGGAGGGACAGCGGAGGGGTATGGCTACACCTTC
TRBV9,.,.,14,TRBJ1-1,CASSVVLGNTEAFF,TGTGCCAGCAGCGTAGTCCTGGGAAATACTGAAGCTTTCTTT
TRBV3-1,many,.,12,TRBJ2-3,CASSQVRDTQYF,TGTGCCAGCAGCCAAGTCCGTGACACGCAGTATTTT
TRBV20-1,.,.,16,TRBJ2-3,CSARDPGPTSTDTQYF,TGCAGTGCTAGAGATCCCGGCCCCACTAGCACAGATACGCAGTATTTT
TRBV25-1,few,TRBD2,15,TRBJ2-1,CASSETSGRGYEQFF,TGTGCCAGCAGTGAAACTAGCGGGAGAGGTTATGAGCAGTTCTTC
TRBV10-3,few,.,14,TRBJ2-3,CAISEGQGADTQYF,TGTGCCATCAGTGAAGGGCAGGGAGCAGATACGCAGTATTTT
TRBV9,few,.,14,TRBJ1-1,CASSVTGSNTEAFF,TGTGCCAGCAGCGTGACCGGGTCGAACACTGAAGCTTTCTTT
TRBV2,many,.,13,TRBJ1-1,CASSLHENTEAFF,TGTGCCAGCAGCCTACATGAGAACACTGAAGCTTTCTTT
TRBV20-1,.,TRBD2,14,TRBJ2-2,CSAKKRDASGELFF,TGCAGTGCTAAAAAGCGGGACGCTTCCGGGGAGCTGTTTTTT
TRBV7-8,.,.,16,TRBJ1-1,CASNIPSPGGDTEAFF,TGTGCCAGCAACATTCCTTCCCCGGGAGGGGACACTGAAGCTTTCTTT
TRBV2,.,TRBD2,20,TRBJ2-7,CASTRGGLAGVVRSSYEQYF,TGTGCCAGCACCCGGGGAGGACTAGCGGGAGTGGTGAGGAGCTCCTACGAGCAGTACTTC
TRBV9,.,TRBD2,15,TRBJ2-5,CASSVTSGREETQYF,TGTGCCAGCAGCGTAACTAGCGGGAGGGAGGAGACCCAGTACTTC
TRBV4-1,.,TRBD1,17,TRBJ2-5,CASSQGRDLDREETQYF,TGCGCCAGCAGCCAAGGCAGGGACCTGGACAGGGAAGAGACCCAGTACTTC
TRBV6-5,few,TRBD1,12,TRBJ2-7,CASKDRVDEQYF,TGTGCCAGCAAAGACAGGGTGGACGAGCAGTACTTC
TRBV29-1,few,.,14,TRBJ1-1,CSVTGKGKNTEAFF,TGCAGCGTAACAGGGAAAGGGAAGAACACTGAAGCTTTCTTT
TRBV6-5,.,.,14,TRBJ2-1,CASSYFGANNEQFF,TGTGCCAGCAGTTACTTCGGGGCAAACAATGAGCAGTTCTTC
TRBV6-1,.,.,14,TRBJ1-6,CASTTGSYNSPLHF,TGTGCCAGCACTACAGGGTCCTATAATTCACCCCTCCACTTT
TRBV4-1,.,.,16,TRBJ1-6,CASSPGLGQENSPLHF,TGCGCCAGCAGCCCAGGGTTGGGGCAGGAAAATTCACCCCTCCACTTT
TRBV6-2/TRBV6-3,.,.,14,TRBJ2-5,CASSYGQLGETQYF,TGTGCCAGCAGTTACGGACAGCTAGGGGAGACCCAGTACTTC
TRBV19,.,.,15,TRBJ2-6,CASTDRASGANVLTF,TGTGCCAGTACCGACCGCGCCTCTGGGGCCAACGTCCTGACTTTC
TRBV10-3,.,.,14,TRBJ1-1,CAISEGVGLAEAFF,TGTGCCATCAGTGAGGGAGTAGGGTTGGCTGAAGCTTTCTTT
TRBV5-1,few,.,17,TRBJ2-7,CASSLATGGNVDYEQYF,TGCGCCAGCAGCTTGGCCACAGGAGGGAACGTCGACTACGAGCAGTACTTC
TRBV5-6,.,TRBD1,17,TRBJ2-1,CASSLLGSGGSLDEQFF,TGTGCCAGCAGCTTGTTAGGGTCAGGGGGAAGCCTGGATGAGCAGTTCTTC
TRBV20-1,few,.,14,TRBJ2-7,CSAREPGRGYEQYF,TGCAGTGCTAGAGAACCCGGCAGGGGATACGAGCAGTACTTC
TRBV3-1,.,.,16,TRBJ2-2,CASSHRDGDSAGELFF,TGTGCCAGCAGCCATAGGGACGGAGACAGCGCCGGGGAGCTGTTTTTT
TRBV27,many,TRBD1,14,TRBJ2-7,CASSGGQKVYEQYF,TGTGCCAGCAGTGGGGGACAGAAAGTCTACGAGCAGTACTTC
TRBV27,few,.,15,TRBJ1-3,CASSLRGENGNTIYF,TGTGCCAGCAGTTTGCGGGGGGAGAATGGAAACACCATATATTTT
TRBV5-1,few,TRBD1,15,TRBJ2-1,CASSPRTGPYNEQFF,TGCGCCAGCAGCCCTCGGACAGGTCCCTACAATGAGCAGTTCTTC
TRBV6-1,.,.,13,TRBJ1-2,CASSATQNYGYTF,TGTGCCAGCAGTGCCACCCAGAACTATGGCTACACCTTC
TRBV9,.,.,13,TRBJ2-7,CASSAEQGLEQYF,TGTGCCAGCAGCGCCGAACAGGGTCTCGAGCAGTACTTC
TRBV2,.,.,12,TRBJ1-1,CASSVGQREAFF,TGTGCCAGCAGTGTTGGACAGAGAGAAGCTTTCTTT
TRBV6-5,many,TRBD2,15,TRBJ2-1,CASSYSGGGYNEQFF,TGTGCCAGCAGTTACTCCGGCGGGGGATACAATGAGCAGTTCTTC
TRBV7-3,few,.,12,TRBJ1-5,CASNRQNQPQHF,TGTGCCAGCAACCGACAGAATCAGCCCCAGCATTTT
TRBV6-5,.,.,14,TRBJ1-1,CASSYGHLNTEAFF,TGTGCCAGCAGTTACGGTCATCTGAACACTGAAGCTTTCTTT
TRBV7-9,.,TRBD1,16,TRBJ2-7,CASSPGQGETRYEQYF,TGTGCCAGCAGCCCAGGACAGGGGGAGACCAGGTACGAGCAGTACTTC
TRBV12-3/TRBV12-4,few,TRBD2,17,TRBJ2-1,CASSPQTRRGSWYEQFF,TGTGCCAGCAGTCCCCAGACTAGGCGCGGGAGTTGGTATGAGCAGTTCTTC
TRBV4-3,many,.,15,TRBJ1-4,CASSHGKQGVEKLFF,TGCGCCAGCAGCCACGGCAAACAGGGAGTAGAAAAACTGTTTTTT
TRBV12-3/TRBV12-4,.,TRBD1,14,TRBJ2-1,CASTTGQFYNEQFF,TGTGCCAGCACCACGGGACAGTTCTACAATGAGCAGTTCTTC
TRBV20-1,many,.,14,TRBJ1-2,CSARDYRVSYGYTF,TGCAGTGCTAGAGATTACAGGGTGAGCTATGGCTACACCTTC
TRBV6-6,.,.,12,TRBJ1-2,CASTHLDGGYTF,TGTGCCAGCACCCACTTAGATGGTGGCTACACCTTC
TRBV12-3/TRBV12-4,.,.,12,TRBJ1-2,CASSLFGGGYTF,TGTGCCAGCAGTTTGTTTGGTGGTGGCTACACCTTC
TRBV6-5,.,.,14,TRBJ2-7,CASRDSNKYYEQYF,TGTGCCAGCAGGGACTCGAACAAATACTACGAGCAGTACTTC
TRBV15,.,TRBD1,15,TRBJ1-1,CATSGRGQLNTEAFF,TGTGCCACCAGTGGCAGGGGGCAGTTGAACACTGAAGCTTTCTTT
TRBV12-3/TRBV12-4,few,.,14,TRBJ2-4,CASTPSLAKNIQYF,TGTGCCAGCACCCCGTCCCTAGCCAAAAACATTCAGTACTTC
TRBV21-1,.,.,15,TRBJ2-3,CASIPGRQQTDTQYF,TGTGCCAGTATACCGGGACGCCAGCAAACAGATACGCAGTATTTT
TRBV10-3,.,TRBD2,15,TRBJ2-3,CAISESGLVTDTQYF,TGTGCCATCAGTGAGTCCGGACTAGTCACAGATACGCAGTATTTT
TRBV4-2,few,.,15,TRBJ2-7,CASSQQQSVLYEQYF,TGTGCCAGCAGCCAACAACAGTCCGTCCTCTACGAGCAGTACTTC
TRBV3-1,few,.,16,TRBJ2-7,CASSQDPGLNSYEQYF,TGTGCCAGCAGCCAAGATCCCGGACTGAACTCCTACGAGCAGTACTTC
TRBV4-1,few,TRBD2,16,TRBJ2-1,CASSLRLADNYNEQFF,TGCGCCAGCAGCCTACGGCTAGCGGATAACTACAATGAGCAGTTCTTC
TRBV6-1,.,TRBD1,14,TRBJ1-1,CASRTGNPNTEAFF,TGTGCCAGCAGGACAGGGAATCCTAACACTGAAGCTTTCTTT
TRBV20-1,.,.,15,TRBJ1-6,CSASEGSSYNSPLHF,TGCAGTGCTAGTGAGGGTAGCTCCTATAATTCACCCCTCCACTTT
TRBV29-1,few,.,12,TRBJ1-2,CSGWTEDYGYTF,TGCAGCGGATGGACAGAAGACTATGGCTACACCTTC